Listed below are T cell receptor beta chains from one sample, sequenced in a study of CD8+ T cells in alopecia areata. Repertoires were generated with immunoSEQ multiplex PCR, while TCRdb's copy carries only in-frame clones and drops some. This table holds a few hundred thousand clones, over 45% found once. Sequenced material: CD4+ T cells sorted from blood, taken at approximately week 52, from a patient treated with tofacitinib. The receptors were sampled from a human donor with alopecia areata. Each CDR3 is given with its conserved first and last residue. D genes are given only for firm matches. Clone size is stated in some rows and not others, as once, few, many or a class when expanded.

TRBJ2-5 TRBV6-6 few NA CASSYNGETQYF TGTGCCAGCAGTTACAACGGAGAGACCCAGTACTTC
TRBJ1-2 TRBV5-1 NA TRBD1 CASSMGGQALVYTF TGCGCCAGCAGCATGGGGGGACAGGCCCTTGTTTACACCTTC
TRBJ1-1 TRBV7-2 NA NA CASSLGQSNTEAFF TGTGCCAGCAGCTTAGGGCAGTCGAACACTGAAGCTTTCTTT
TRBJ2-7 TRBV4-3 NA NA CASSHYEGGFYEQYF TGCGCCAGCAGCCATTATGAAGGCGGCTTCTACGAGCAGTACTTC
TRBJ2-5 TRBV5-1 few NA CASSLRAAKETQYF TGCGCCAGCAGCTTACGGGCCGCGAAGGAGACCCAGTACTTC
TRBJ1-1 TRBV5-1 NA TRBD1 CASSLADRGTEAFF TGCGCCAGCAGCTTGGCGGACAGGGGGACTGAAGCTTTCTTT
TRBJ2-3 TRBV7-3 NA NA CASSLRGLLTDTQYF TGTGCCAGCAGCTTAAGGGGGCTTCTCACAGATACGCAGTATTTT
TRBJ2-7 TRBV7-9 NA NA CASSLGMGEQYF TGTGCCAGCAGCTTAGGTATGGGCGAGCAGTACTTC
TRBJ1-6 TRBV2 NA NA CASSSTIPGAIHF TGTGCCAGCAGCTCCACAATCCCGGGGGCCATCCACTTT
TRBJ2-1 TRBV10-3 few TRBD1 CAIGQGADEQFF TGTGCCATCGGACAGGGGGCAGATGAGCAGTTCTTC
TRBJ1-1 TRBV5-1 few TRBD1 CASSPGQGAGHAEAFF TGCGCCAGCAGCCCGGGACAGGGGGCTGGTCACGCTGAAGCTTTCTTT
TRBJ1-4 TRBV6-5 NA TRBD1 CASSRGQANEKLFF TGTGCCAGCAGTAGGGGACAGGCTAATGAAAAACTGTTTTTT
TRBJ1-6 TRBV9 NA NA CASSVSPGTNSPLHF TGTGCCAGCAGCGTATCCCCAGGGACGAATTCACCCCTCCACTTT
TRBJ1-5 TRBV30 NA TRBD1 CAWSVAQGNHQPQHF TGTGCCTGGAGTGTAGCACAGGGGAATCATCAGCCCCAGCATTTT
TRBJ1-6 TRBV12-5 NA TRBD1 CASGLVLGQTSPLHF TGTGCTAGTGGTTTGGTACTGGGACAGACATCACCCCTCCACTTT
TRBJ2-3 TRBV30 NA NA CAWSPSASVTADTQYF TGTGCCTGGAGTCCTTCCGCGTCGGTGACCGCAGATACGCAGTATTTT
TRBJ2-6 TRBV2 NA NA CASSPRSSGANVLTF TGTGCCAGCAGTCCGCGGAGCTCTGGGGCCAACGTCCTGACTTTC
TRBJ2-3 TRBV2 few NA CASPEGKSTDTQYF TGTGCCAGCCCGGAGGGCAAGAGCACAGATACGCAGTATTTT